Listed here are 30 T cell receptor beta chains from one sample, sequenced in a study of cytomegalovirus exposure and HLA in healthy donors. In the PCR, 60 Vbeta and 13 Jbeta primers were used. Produced via immunoSEQ multiplex PCR; TCRdb's table is partial and in-frame only. The data show about 200,000 clones, more than 65% seen once. Sequenced sample: PBMCs. The receptors shown here come from a woman aged 25 to 39 in good health and CMV-seronegative.

The genes are TRBV15 and TRBJ1-4; TRBD1 matches 7 bases. The V and J ends lost 0 bases and 6 bases, in that order; junction bases with no gene match: 16. This CDR3 region has 19 residues. Per the germline V gene, CDR1 is LNHNV and CDR2 is YYDKDF (reference sequence). CDR3 nucleotide sequence: TGTGCCACCAGCAGAGATCAGGGACAAGGGCCAGGGGGTTATGAAAAACTGTTTTTT. Translation gives CATSRDQGQGPGGYEKLFF.

This rearrangement joins TRBV5-1 to TRBJ2-1; 11 bases are shared with TRBD2. This CDR3 has 15 residues. J lost 4 bases, V lost 6 bases, and 6 bases had no gene match. Germline-derived CDR1 and CDR2 are SGHRS and YFSETQ. The CDR3 is CASNLGLADYNEQFF. The CDR3 DNA reads as TGCGCCAGCAACCTGGGACTAGCGGATTACAATGAGCAGTTCTTC.

The CDR3 bases are TGTGCCAGCAGCTTGGCCTCAGACAGCCGACCTTCCTACGAGCAGTACTTC. Amino acid sequence: CASSLASDSRPSYEQYF. The V call is TRBV5-8, the J call TRBJ2-7; possible D gene TRBD1, 5 bases. This CDR3 region has 17 residues. The V and J ends lost 0 bases and 1 base respectively, with 17 bases between them. Germline V gene data show CDR1 as SGHTS and CDR2 as YDEGEE.

The rearrangement joins TRBV9 to TRBJ1-1; D uncertain. The V end lost 5 bases, the J end lost 3 bases, and 11 bases lay between the germline ends. In germline, CDR1 is SGDLS, CDR2 YYNGEE. CDR3 size: 13 residues. The CDR3: CASRGDDYTEAFF. The CDR3 region has the DNA TGTGCCAGCAGAGGAGACGATTACACTGAAGCTTTCTTT.

Regarding this clone: One end of the junction does not line up with germline, which may come from a read error. The chain recombines TRBV7-9 with TRBJ2-7, with D maybe TRBD2 (6 bases). CDR1 SEHNR and CDR2 FQNEAQ come from the germline V gene (reference sequence). The CDR3 is 12 residues long. The CDR3 loop reads CSSSLREWEQYF. CDR3 in DNA: TGTTCCAGCAGCCTCCGGGAGTGGGAGCAGTACTTC.

The chain recombines TRBV5-4 with TRBJ2-1, with D perhaps matching TRBD2 (5 bases). In germline, CDR1 is SGHNT, CDR2 YYREEE (reference sequence). The V end lost 0 bases, the J end lost 0 bases, and 10 bases lay between the germline ends. The CDR3 has 16 amino acids. CDR3 region: CASSLELGSSYNEQFF. As DNA, the CDR3 is TGTGCCAGCAGCTTGGAACTAGGGAGCTCCTACAATGAGCAGTTCTTC.

The chain recombines TRBV2 with TRBJ2-7; 7 bases map to TRBD1. CDR3 length: 15 residues. Germline lookup yields CDR1 SNHLY and CDR2 FYNNEI. Trimming at V came to 6 bases and at J to 0 bases, leaving 8 bases not matched to a gene. The CDR3 spells CASRSRDSHSYEQYF. The CDR3 region has the DNA TGTGCCAGCAGATCCCGGGACAGTCACTCCTACGAGCAGTACTTC.

This clone appeared a few times. The CDR3 region is CASSPGAGTGELFF. CDR3 nucleotides: TGTGCCAGCAGTCCAGGGGCAGGCACCGGGGAGCTGTTTTTT. The chain carries TRBV27 and TRBJ2-2; TRBD1 is a possible D gene (6 bases). Between the trimmed V and J ends, which lost 5 bases and 4 bases, there was a span of 11 bases. In germline, CDR1 is MNHEY, CDR2 SMNVEV (reference sequence). This CDR3 is built from 14 residues.

The chain recombines TRBV7-2 with TRBJ2-5; TRBD2 matches 8 bases. Per the germline V gene, CDR1 is SGHTA and CDR2 is FQGNSA. The CDR3 length is 18 residues. V was pared by 1 base and J by 3 bases, with 13 bases of the junction left unmatched. Here the CDR3 reads CASSLVFYPGGRKETQYF. Here the CDR3 DNA reads TGTGCCAGCAGCTTAGTCTTCTACCCAGGCGGGAGGAAAGAGACCCAGTACTTC. Full variable domain (rest looked up from reference TRBV7-2 and TRBJ2-5): GAGVSQSPSNKVTEKGKDVELRCDPISGHTALYWYRQSLGQGLEFLIYFQGNSAPDKSGLPSDRFSAERTGGSVSTLTIQRTQQEDSAVYLCASSLVFYPGGRKETQYFGPGTRLLVL.

This chain connects TRBV28 to TRBJ2-6; possible D gene TRBD2, 6 bases. CDR3 length: 17 residues. The V gene's germline CDR1 is MDHEN and CDR2 SYDVKM. V gave up 5 bases and J gave up 0 bases, with 14 bases separating them. The CDR3 bases are TGTGCCAGCAGTCAAAGGCTCGGGGGCTCTGGGGCCAACGTCCTGACTTTC. Translation: CASSQRLGGSGANVLTF. Together with reference TRBV28 and TRBJ2-6, the CDR3 gives the full variable domain: DVKVTQSSRYLVKRTGEKVFLECVQDMDHENMFWYRQDPGLGLRLIYFSYDVKMKEKGDIPEGYSVSREKKERFSLILESASTNQTSMYLCASSQRLGGSGANVLTFGAGSRLTVL.

V and J are TRBV19 and TRBJ1-2; D perhaps matches TRBD1 (6 bases). This CDR3 region has 14 residues. CDR1 and CDR2 (germline): LNHDA, SQIVND (reference sequence). The germline V and J ends were trimmed by 7 bases and 8 bases, with 20 bases remaining between them. This chain's CDR3 is CASTTTGIGRGYTF. The CDR3 nucleotides are TGTGCCAGTACCACGACAGGAATCGGTCGCGGCTACACCTTC.

The CDR3 bases are TGCAGCGTTGAAGGAGCCCAGGAGGGTTTCTTT. It codes for CSVEGAQEGFF. V usage is TRBV29-1 and J usage is TRBJ1-1; the D is unclear. This CDR3 comprises 11 residues. CDR1 SQVTM and CDR2 ANQGSEA come from the germline V gene. The V end lost 1 base, the J end lost 13 bases, and 13 bases lay between the germline ends.

Only a few counts were recorded for this clone. CDR3 sequence: CASGNRGSQYNEQFF. CDR3 nucleotide sequence: TGTGCCAGCGGTAACCGAGGGAGCCAGTACAATGAGCAGTTCTTC. The gene calls are TRBV27 and TRBJ2-1; possible D gene TRBD2, 5 bases. This CDR3 spans 15 amino acids. The V end was cut by 8 bases, the J end by 4 bases, with 18 bases between. Germline lookup yields CDR1 MNHEY and CDR2 SMNVEV (reference sequence).

This rearrangement joins TRBV5-1 to TRBJ1-2; weak D call: TRBD1 (6 bases). CDR1 SGHRS and CDR2 YFSETQ come from the germline V gene. The CDR3 has 15 amino acids. V dropped 1 base and J dropped 8 bases, with 18 bases sitting between them. CDR3 coding DNA: TGCGCCAGCAGCTTGACTCAGAGTCCAGGGGAGGGCTACACCTTC. This gives the protein CASSLTQSPGEGYTF.

The chain combines TRBV10-3 with TRBJ2-6; no reliable D call. Germline lookup yields CDR1 ENHRY and CDR2 SYGVKD. Trimming took off 8 bases at V and 1 base at J, with 12 bases between the two ends. CDR3 size: 15 residues. DNA of the CDR3: TGTGCCATCCAGGCCGATTGGTCTGGGGCCAACGTCCTGACTTTC. It translates to CAIQADWSGANVLTF.

The chain joins TRBV5-1 to TRBJ1-2, with unresolved D. Looked up from germline, CDR1 is SGHRS and CDR2 is YFSETQ. The CDR3 extends over 13 amino acids. V lost 0 bases, J lost 7 bases, and 10 bases lay in between. The CDR3 sequence is CASSLGYEGGYTF. CDR3 DNA: TGCGCCAGCAGCTTGGGATACGAGGGTGGCTACACCTTC.

Notes on this clone: The junction departs from the called germline gene at one end, perhaps through a read error. V gene TRBV2 combines with J gene TRBJ2-3; no reliable D call. This CDR3 contains 11 residues. The germline V gene encodes CDR1 SNHLY and CDR2 FYNNEI. The CDR3 coding sequence is TGTGCCAGCAGTGTCACAAATACGCAGTATTTT. This encodes CASSVTNTQYF.

This chain links TRBV7-2 with TRBJ1-4; D not resolved. Between the trimmed V and J ends, which lost 1 base and 7 bases, there was a span of 13 bases. The CDR3 consists of 15 residues. Germline CDR1 SGHTA, CDR2 FQGNSA. CDR3 in amino acids: CASSLVVGVGEKLFF. The CDR3 DNA reads as TGTGCCAGCAGCTTAGTTGTGGGAGTGGGTGAAAAACTGTTTTTT.

The V gene is TRBV30, the J gene TRBJ2-3, with TRBD2 matching over 11 bases. Germline loops: CDR1 GTSNPN, CDR2 SVGIG (reference sequence). The CDR3 runs to 13 residues. The CDR3 DNA reads as TGTGCTGTAACTAGCGGGAGTACAGATACGCAGTATTTT. The encoded protein is CAVTSGSTDTQYF.

The V gene is TRBV19, the J gene TRBJ2-7; TRBD1 matches 11 bases. Germline lookup yields CDR1 LNHDA and CDR2 SQIVND (reference sequence). Losses at the gene ends were 4 bases for V and 2 bases for J; bases not matched to a gene: 16. CDR3 length: 19 amino acids. The CDR3 is CASSNLPSRTGGLPYEQYF. CDR3 bases: TGTGCCAGTAGTAACTTACCCTCCCGGACAGGGGGCCTACCCTACGAGCAGTACTTC.

Points on this clone: Other DNA variants within this sample encode the same CDR3. V and J are TRBV7-9 and TRBJ2-1, with 8 bases fitting TRBD2. The CDR3 extends over 15 amino acids. Germline CDR1 reads SEHNR; CDR2 reads FQNEAQ (reference sequence). V was pared by 6 bases and J by 0 bases, with 4 bases of the junction left unmatched. This CDR3 is CASSPSGSSYNEQFF. The CDR3 coding sequence is TGTGCCAGCAGTCCAAGCGGGAGCTCCTACAATGAGCAGTTCTTC.

The rearrangement joins TRBV5-1 to TRBJ2-2; 10 nucleotides match TRBD2. Germline loops: CDR1 SGHRS, CDR2 YFSETQ. This CDR3 is 17 amino acids long. J lost 2 bases, V lost 0 bases, and 4 bases had no gene match. CDR3 residues: CASSLAWTSGNTGELFF. Here the CDR3 DNA reads TGCGCCAGCAGCTTGGCCTGGACTAGCGGAAACACCGGGGAGCTGTTTTTT.

A note on this clone: Other DNA sequences in this specimen translate into the identical CDR3. This sequence joins TRBV7-2 and TRBJ1-1; D may be TRBD1 (5 bases). V was pared by 8 bases and J by 1 base, with 8 bases between. This CDR3 comprises 12 residues. The germline CDR1 and CDR2 sequences are SGHTA and FQGNSA. CDR3: CASGRGNTEAFF. In nucleotides, the CDR3 is TGTGCCAGCGGAAGGGGGAACACTGAAGCTTTCTTT.

The chain carries TRBV11-3 and TRBJ1-6; 8 bases fit TRBD1. CDR1 is SGHNT, CDR2 YENEEA, per germline. After removal of 1 base from V and 7 bases from J, the junction contained 0 bases not matched to a gene. This CDR3 contains 14 residues. The CDR3 nucleotides are TGTGCCAGCAGCTTAGGACAGGGGAATTCACCCCTCCACTTT. Protein product: CASSLGQGNSPLHF.

The chain combines TRBV7-9 with TRBJ2-1, with a possible D match to TRBD2 (5 bases). CDR1 and CDR2 (germline): SEHNR, FQNEAQ (reference sequence). V shed 5 bases and J shed 4 bases, with 21 bases lying between them. The CDR3 spans 17 residues. CDR3 protein: CASSLPSILGGYNEQFF. The DNA for the CDR3 is TGTGCCAGCAGCCTGCCAAGTATATTGGGCGGGTACAATGAGCAGTTCTTC.

The chain is built from TRBV29-1 and TRBJ1-4; the D is unclear. Germline values: CDR1 SQVTM, CDR2 ANQGSEA. CDR3 length: 13 amino acids. V was cut by 3 bases and J by 8 bases, with 13 bases left in between. Here the CDR3 DNA reads TGCAGCGTTGAGAACGGGGTGGACGAAAAACTGTTTTTT. It translates to CSVENGVDEKLFF. Full variable domain (rest looked up from reference TRBV29-1 and TRBJ1-4): SAVISQKPSRDICQRGTSLTIQCQVDSQVTMMFWYRQQPGQSLTLIATANQGSEATYESGFVIDKFPISRPNLTFSTLTVSNMSPEDSSIYLCSVENGVDEKLFFGSGTQLSVL.

The V and J genes are TRBV4-3 and TRBJ2-1; TRBD2 agrees at 9 bases. V was clipped by 0 bases and J by 9 bases; unmatched bases: 15. The germline V gene has CDR1 LGHNA and CDR2 YSLEER. This CDR3 region has 18 residues. CDR3 nucleotide sequence: TGCGCCAGCAGCCAAGATGGGAGCGGGAGGATAAGAGAGGGTGAGCAGTTCTTC. Amino acid sequence: CASSQDGSGRIREGEQFF.

The V gene is TRBV27, the J gene TRBJ1-5; TRBD1 matches 7 bases. Germline loops: CDR1 MNHEY, CDR2 SMNVEV (reference sequence). The CDR3 totals 15 residues. Trimming at V came to 5 bases and at J to 0 bases, leaving 4 bases not matched to a gene. The DNA for the CDR3 is TGTGCCAGCAGTGGGGACAGCTATAGCAATCAGCCCCAGCATTTT. It yields the protein CASSGDSYSNQPQHF.

This clone showed up just once. The chain couples TRBV11-2 to TRBJ1-4, with a possible D match to TRBD1 (5 bases). V was clipped by 2 bases and J by 0 bases, with 16 bases between them. The CDR3 covers 18 residues. Per germline, CDR1 SGHAT and CDR2 FQNNGV. The CDR3 DNA is TGTGCCAGCAGCTTATCGCAGGGCAGGTTGGCAACTAATGAAAAACTGTTTTTT. This translates into CASSLSQGRLATNEKLFF.

The CDR3 nucleotides read TGTGCCAGCAGCTTTTCGCGGGGGGACAATGAGCAGTTCTTC. As protein: CASSFSRGDNEQFF. The chain couples TRBV11-2 to TRBJ2-1, with TRBD2 identical over 8 bases. Germline CDR1 SGHAT, CDR2 FQNNGV. Trimming took 3 bases from V and 5 from J; bases not matched to a gene: 3. The CDR3 extends over 14 amino acids.